These 30 T cell receptor beta chains were sequenced from one sample in a study of somatic mutations in cytotoxic T cells in rheumatoid arthritis. Repertoires were generated with immunoSEQ multiplex PCR, while TCRdb's copy carries only in-frame clones and drops some. Counted here are fewer than 20,000 clones, approximately 80% occurring once; the ten biggest clones make up nearly 9%. What was sequenced was CD8+ T cells sorted from blood. The receptor set was obtained from an adult with rheumatoid arthritis.

The chain combines TRBV7-8 with TRBJ1-4; D is perhaps TRBD1 (5 bases). This CDR3 has 15 amino acids. V was cut by 2 bases and J by 7 bases, with 14 bases left in between. Germline-derived CDR1 and CDR2 are SGHVS and FQNEAQ. The CDR3 region is CASSLFGAGGEKLFF. The CDR3 coding sequence is TGTGCCAGCAGCTTATTCGGGGCCGGTGGTGAAAAACTGTTTTTT.

V gene TRBV7-9 combines with J gene TRBJ2-7, with 8 bases fitting TRBD1. Per germline, CDR1 SEHNR and CDR2 FQNEAQ (reference sequence). The CDR3 sequence is 13 residues long. V dropped 5 bases and J dropped 4; count of bases not matched to a gene: 4. In nucleotides, the CDR3 is TGTGCCAGCAGCCTCCGGACAGGGTACGAGCAGTACTTC. Residues: CASSLRTGYEQYF. Full variable domain (missing parts from reference TRBV7-9 and TRBJ2-7): DTGVSQNPRHKITKRGQNVTFRCDPISEHNRLYWYRQTLGQGPEFLTYFQNEAQLEKSRLLSDRFSAERPKGSFSTLEIQRTEQGDSAMYLCASSLRTGYEQYFGPGTRLTVT.

The chain couples TRBV30 to TRBJ1-2; 8 bases are a match to TRBD1. The V gene's germline CDR1 is GTSNPN and CDR2 SVGIG (reference sequence). V was pared by 3 bases and J by 3 bases, with 6 bases of the junction left unmatched. The CDR3 is made up of 14 amino acids. CDR3 in amino acids: CAWRGQGADYGYTF. CDR3 in DNA: TGTGCCTGGAGGGGGCAGGGGGCTGACTATGGCTACACCTTC.

The chain links TRBV10-1 to TRBJ2-5; D remains ambiguous. Trimming stripped 3 bases from V and 5 bases from J, with 10 bases between. Germline V lookup: CDR1 WNHNN, CDR2 SYGVQD (reference sequence). The CDR3 has 13 residues. The CDR3 region is CASSDVLGETQYF. DNA of the CDR3: TGCGCCAGCAGTGATGTGTTGGGGGAGACCCAGTACTTC.

The rearrangement joins TRBV19 to TRBJ1-2; D possibly corresponds to TRBD1 (5 bases). CDR1 is LNHDA and CDR2 is SQIVND in the germline V gene (reference sequence). V was cut by 8 bases and J by 4 bases, with 11 bases left in between. The CDR3 runs to 12 residues. The CDR3 loop is CASGGPSYGYTF. Written as DNA, the CDR3 is TGTGCCAGTGGGGGACCATCCTATGGCTACACCTTC.

CDR3 coding DNA: TGTGCCAGCAGCTTCGGACAGGCCTACGAGCAGTACTTC. Its protein is CASSFGQAYEQYF. This chain joins TRBV5-4 and TRBJ2-7; 7 bases align to TRBD1. Germline V gene sequence: CDR1 SGHNT, CDR2 YYREEE (reference sequence). The junction had 1 base not matched to a gene; V was cut back by 2 bases and J by 2 bases. The CDR3 consists of 13 residues.

This sequence joins TRBV4-1 and TRBJ1-2, with 11 bases aligning to TRBD1. The junction had 13 bases not matched to a gene; V was cut back by 7 bases and J by 6 bases. The CDR3 is 16 residues long. Germline lookup yields CDR1 MGHRA and CDR2 YSYEKL. CDR3 nucleotides: TGCGCCAGCATCCGAGCTCCGGGACAGGGGGTCGATGGCTACACCTTC. Residues: CASIRAPGQGVDGYTF.

This chain joins TRBV28 and TRBJ2-5; tentative D call: TRBD2 (5 bases). Trimming cost V 6 bases and J 5 bases, with 22 bases left between them. This CDR3 contains 16 residues. Germline-derived CDR1 and CDR2 are MDHEN and SYDVKM. CDR3: CASSRPADSMSETQYF. The DNA of the CDR3 is TGTGCCAGCAGCCGACCAGCGGACTCCATGAGTGAGACCCAGTACTTC.

V is TRBV13 and J is TRBJ2-3; TRBD2 matches 15 bases. The V gene's germline CDR1 is PRHDT and CDR2 FYEKMQ (reference sequence). The CDR3 totals 19 residues. The ends lost 5 bases at V and 2 bases at J; junction bases unmatched: 11. The CDR3 loop is CASSPRTSGGAGFTDTQYF. CDR3 coding DNA: TGTGCCAGCAGCCCGCGGACTAGCGGGGGGGCCGGGTTCACAGATACGCAGTATTTT.

CDR3: CASSAGQTTNEKLFF. The CDR3 DNA follows: TGTGCCAGCAGTGCGGGACAGACAACTAATGAAAAACTGTTTTTT. V is TRBV6-1 and J is TRBJ1-4; 7 bases are a match to TRBD1. Germline loops: CDR1 MNHNS, CDR2 SASEGT. The length of the CDR3 is 15 residues. Trimming at V came to 4 bases and at J to 0 bases, leaving 2 bases not matched to a gene.

The rearrangement uses TRBV5-8 and TRBJ2-7, with unresolved D. Per the germline V gene, CDR1 is SGHTS and CDR2 is YDEGEE. The CDR3 contains 13 residues. V was trimmed by 0 bases and J by 3 bases, leaving 7 bases between them. CDR3 in DNA: TGTGCCAGCAGCTTGGCAGGCTACTACGAGCAGTACTTC. Amino acid sequence: CASSLAGYYEQYF.

This chain links TRBV29-1 with TRBJ2-5; 8 bases map to TRBD1. The CDR3 sequence is 15 residues long. The trim removed 1 base at V and 6 bases at J, leaving 10 bases unmatched. Germline loops: CDR1 SQVTM, CDR2 ANQGSEA. CDR3 protein: CSVEGRQGAGKTQYF. For the CDR3, the DNA is TGCAGCGTTGAAGGTCGTCAGGGGGCTGGAAAGACCCAGTACTTC.

The table lists this clone with a few counts. The chain combines TRBV2 with TRBJ1-1; D possibly corresponds to TRBD1 (6 bases). V lost 4 bases and J 7 bases, leaving 16 bases between the germline ends. Germline V gene sequence: CDR1 SNHLY, CDR2 FYNNEI. The CDR3 has 14 amino acids. The CDR3 loop reads CASSASGGANEAFF. The CDR3 DNA is TGTGCCAGCAGTGCCAGTGGGGGGGCTAATGAAGCTTTCTTT. Based on the CDR3 plus reference TRBV2 and TRBJ1-1, the full variable domain is EPEVTQTPSHQVTQMGQEVILRCVPISNHLYFYWYRQILGQKVEFLVSFYNNEISEKSEIFDDQFSVERPDGSNFTLKIRSTKLEDSAMYFCASSASGGANEAFFGQGTRLTVV.

The J gene is TRBJ2-7, the V gene TRBV14; 8 bases agree with TRBD2. CDR1 and CDR2 from the germline V gene are SGHDN and FVKESK. Germline trimming cut 2 bases from V and 3 bases from J; bases unmatched to any gene: 9. CDR3 length: 16 amino acids. CDR3 sequence: CASSQLPTGLVYEQYF. In DNA form, the CDR3 reads TGTGCCAGCAGCCAACTACCAACGGGACTAGTCTACGAGCAGTACTTC.

By share, this clone counts as medium-sized (0.01 to 0.1%). J is TRBJ2-7 and V is TRBV27, with D perhaps matching TRBD1 (6 bases). Deletions cut 4 bases from V and 2 bases from J, with 15 bases between. Germline loops: CDR1 MNHEY, CDR2 SMNVEV (reference sequence). The CDR3 is 15 amino acids. The CDR3 DNA reads as TGTGCCAGCAGTTCCCGGGACATCAGTCCCTACGAGCAGTACTTC. Translating gives CASSSRDISPYEQYF.

The J gene is TRBJ2-3, the V gene TRBV27; D gene uncertain. Germline CDR1 is MNHEY and CDR2 is SMNVEV (reference sequence). Deletions cut 4 bases from V and 2 bases from J, with 1 base between. This CDR3 is built from 11 residues. The CDR3 DNA reads as TGTGCCAGCAGTTCCACAGATACGCAGTATTTT. Residues: CASSSTDTQYF.

The chain joins TRBV23-1 to TRBJ2-7; D gene uncertain. TRBV23-1 is an open reading frame whose function is uncertain. This CDR3 spans 17 amino acids. The V end was cut by 3 bases, the J end by 0 bases, with 18 bases between. In nucleotides, the CDR3 is TGCGCCAGCAGTCACCTGCCCCGTACGCGCAGCTCCTACGAGCAGTACTTC. It translates to CASSHLPRTRSSYEQYF.

J is TRBJ2-2 and V is TRBV19, with 8 bases matching TRBD1. The CDR3 loop spans 15 amino acids. V was pared by 6 bases and J by 6 bases, with 9 bases of the junction left unmatched. Germline CDR1 is LNHDA and CDR2 is SQIVND (reference sequence). Here the CDR3 DNA reads TGTGCCAGTAGCCCGCCGGACAGGGTGCCCGGGGAGCTGTTTTTT. Translation gives CASSPPDRVPGELFF.

The V gene is TRBV29-1, the J gene TRBJ1-2, with D tentatively TRBD1 (6 bases). Trimming took off 3 bases at V and 2 bases at J, with 10 bases between the two ends. CDR1 is SQVTM and CDR2 is ANQGSEA in the germline V gene. The CDR3 totals 13 residues. The chain's CDR3 is CSVDRTENYGYTF. The CDR3 DNA reads as TGCAGCGTTGATCGGACAGAGAACTATGGCTACACCTTC.

The chain has TRBV18 and TRBJ1-2; 12 bases fit TRBD1. Germline values: CDR1 KGHSH, CDR2 LQKENI. Trimming removed 3 bases from V and 1 base from J; junction bases left unmatched: 9. This CDR3 comprises 18 residues. The DNA for the CDR3 is TGTGCCAGCTCACCGGTTCCGGGACAGGGGGCTATTAACTATGGCTACACCTTC. This gives the protein CASSPVPGQGAINYGYTF. The full variable domain, rest sourced from reference TRBV18 and TRBJ1-2, is NAGVMQNPRHLVRRRGQEARLRCSPMKGHSHVYWYRQLPEEGLKFMVYLQKENIIDESGMPKERFSAEFPKEGPSILRIQQVVRGDSAAYFCASSPVPGQGAINYGYTFGSGTRLTVV.

This chain connects TRBV4-1 to TRBJ1-4; D gene unclear. The length of the CDR3 is 17 residues. Germline assignment: CDR1 MGHRA and CDR2 YSYEKL. Deletions cut 2 bases from V and 8 bases from J, with 21 bases between. The CDR3 protein is CASSQLRRPPREEKLFF. The CDR3 DNA reads as TGCGCCAGCAGCCAATTACGGCGCCCACCGAGGGAGGAAAAACTGTTTTTT.

This sequence joins TRBV28 and TRBJ1-5; D unclear. Trimming removed 7 bases at V and 7 bases at J, with 23 bases between. The germline V gene has CDR1 MDHEN and CDR2 SYDVKM. This CDR3 is 16 amino acids long. The CDR3 nucleotides read TGTGCCAGCACCCCCATGAGGGAGTGGGGAGCGCAGCCCCAGCATTTT. Its translation is CASTPMREWGAQPQHF.

This CDR3 reads CATSRPGRGNTEAFF. DNA of the CDR3: TGTGCCACCAGCAGACCTGGACGGGGGAACACTGAAGCTTTCTTT. The V call is TRBV15, the J call TRBJ1-1; D gene uncertain. This CDR3 region has 15 residues. CDR1 and CDR2 from the germline V gene are LNHNV and YYDKDF (reference sequence). V was cut by 2 bases and J by 1 base, with 11 bases left in between. Supplemented by reference TRBV15 and TRBJ1-1, the full variable domain reads DAMVIQNPRYQVTQFGKPVTLSCSQTLNHNVMYWYQQKSSQAPKLLFHYYDKDFNNEADTPDNFQSRRPNTSFCFLDIRSPGLGDTAMYLCATSRPGRGNTEAFFGQGTRLTVV.

V is TRBV15 and J is TRBJ2-1, with a possible D match to TRBD2 (5 bases). The ends were cut back, 2 bases at V and 0 bases at J, with 8 bases in the middle. The CDR3 sequence is 15 residues long. Germline CDR1 and CDR2: LNHNV and YYDKDF (reference sequence). CDR3 residues: CATSRTRSSYNEQFF. The CDR3 DNA reads TGTGCCACCAGCAGAACTAGAAGCTCCTACAATGAGCAGTTCTTC. The full variable domain, with the rest looked up from reference TRBV15 and TRBJ2-1, is DAMVIQNPRYQVTQFGKPVTLSCSQTLNHNVMYWYQQKSSQAPKLLFHYYDKDFNNEADTPDNFQSRRPNTSFCFLDIRSPGLGDTAMYLCATSRTRSSYNEQFFGPGTRLTVL.

The chain couples TRBV5-1 to TRBJ1-1; D remains ambiguous. There are 13 residues in the CDR3. Germline values: CDR1 SGHRS, CDR2 YFSETQ. The V and J ends lost 2 bases and 2 bases respectively, with 7 bases between them. Here the CDR3 reads CASSFEENTEAFF. The CDR3 DNA sequence: TGCGCCAGCAGCTTCGAGGAAAACACTGAAGCTTTCTTT.

This clone showed up just once. The chain links TRBV29-1 to TRBJ2-7; possibly TRBD2 for D (5 bases). The germline V gene encodes CDR1 SQVTM and CDR2 ANQGSEA. V lost 4 bases to trimming and J lost 8 bases, with 24 bases between them. The CDR3 loop spans 15 amino acids. The CDR3 loop reads CSVGQPDSDKSKQYF. For the CDR3, the DNA is TGCAGCGTTGGCCAGCCGGACTCCGACAAAAGCAAGCAGTACTTC.

This clone was counted once. The chain links TRBV9 to TRBJ2-5, with D perhaps being TRBD1 or TRBD2 (5 bases each). CDR1 SGDLS and CDR2 YYNGEE come from the germline V gene. The CDR3 runs 14 residues. Trimming stripped 0 bases from V and 1 base from J, with 7 bases between. The CDR3 bases are TGTGCCAGCAGCGTAGGTGGGACCCAAGAGACCCAGTACTTC. Encoded protein: CASSVGGTQETQYF.

This clone has only a few counts. The V gene is TRBV29-1, the J gene TRBJ1-5, with D uncertain. The CDR3 is 15 amino acids. Trimming took 6 bases from V and 0 from J, leaving 15 bases between them. Looked up from germline, CDR1 is SQVTM and CDR2 is ANQGSEA. For the CDR3, the DNA is TGCAGCGTCCCAGCCAACGTTCTTAGCAATCAGCCCCAGCATTTT. This encodes CSVPANVLSNQPQHF.

The genes are TRBV9 and TRBJ2-3; D tentatively fits TRBD1 or TRBD2 (5 bases each). V was pared by 7 bases and J by 1 base, with 7 bases between. This CDR3 comprises 12 residues. Germline CDR1 is SGDLS and CDR2 is YYNGEE. The CDR3 region has the DNA TGTGCCAGCGGGGGAGGCACAGATACGCAGTATTTT. Translating it yields CASGGGTDTQYF.

The V and J genes are TRBV5-8 and TRBJ1-3; tentative D call: TRBD1 (5 bases). The CDR3 is 17 amino acids. CDR1 and CDR2 (germline): SGHTS, YDEGEE. V was shortened by 3 bases and J by 0 bases, with 16 bases between the two germline ends. CDR3 bases: TGTGCCAGCAGCTCCCCTGGACAAGACAACTCTGGAAACACCATATATTTT. Protein sequence: CASSSPGQDNSGNTIYF.